These 27 T cell receptor beta chains share one sample of origin, sequenced in a study of blood T cell repertoires in COVID-19 (dated by TCRdb to 2018 to 2021). Library generation was performed with the immunoSEQ multiplex PCR assay. The clones in this table, taken by TCRdb from immuneACCESS, are in-frame only. Not every clone is retained; where verified, under half of the shortfall comes from an unresolved V gene, and the cause of the rest is unknown. The table for this sample lists 130,000 or so clones; over 60% of them were counted only once. 1.9% of the sample rests with the top ten. Sequencing was done on a sample of peripheral blood. These receptors were collected from a woman aged 65 to 85 with acute or convalescent COVID-19.

The chain couples TRBV5-1 to TRBJ2-7; D is perhaps TRBD2 (6 bases). CDR1 is SGHRS, CDR2 YFSETQ, per germline. This CDR3 comprises 17 residues. Trimming left V 2 bases short and J 5 bases short, with 23 bases between. The CDR3 loop reads CASSLLSGTLNIHEQYF. DNA of the CDR3: TGCGCCAGCAGCTTACTTAGCGGAACCCTCAATATCCACGAGCAGTACTTC.

This chain links TRBV19 with TRBJ2-7; 9 nucleotides match TRBD1. CDR1 and CDR2 (germline): LNHDA, SQIVND (reference sequence). The CDR3 contains 15 residues. The trim removed 8 bases at V and 4 bases at J, leaving 12 bases unmatched. CDR3 loop: CASSAGTGKLYEQYF. The CDR3 nucleotides read TGTGCCAGTTCGGCCGGGACAGGGAAACTATACGAGCAGTACTTC.

The gene calls are TRBV27 and TRBJ2-4; TRBD1 agrees at 9 bases. This CDR3 contains 15 residues. CDR1 and CDR2 from the germline V gene are MNHEY and SMNVEV (reference sequence). J gave up 8 bases and V 0 bases, and 5 bases lay outside the gene matches. CDR3 loop: CASSLSKGQGHIQYF. The CDR3 nucleotides read TGTGCCAGCAGTTTATCGAAGGGACAGGGTCACATTCAGTACTTC.

The gene calls are TRBV27 and TRBJ2-3; tentatively, D is TRBD1 (5 bases). CDR1 MNHEY and CDR2 SMNVEV come from the germline V gene (reference sequence). The CDR3 extends over 15 amino acids. V was clipped by 3 bases and J by 2 bases, with 12 bases between them. CDR3 nucleotides: TGTGCCAGCAGTTTGCAGGGCTTACCCACAGATACGCAGTATTTT. This encodes CASSLQGLPTDTQYF.

CDR3 loop: CASSGAGNSPLHF. The CDR3 DNA reads TGTGCCAGCAGCGGGGCAGGCAATTCACCCCTCCACTTT. The chain has TRBV9 and TRBJ1-6; D remains unclear. Trimming stripped 3 bases from V and 7 bases from J, with 8 bases between. CDR1 and CDR2 (germline): SGDLS, YYNGEE. The CDR3 has 13 residues.

The chain recombines TRBV9 with TRBJ1-1; a weak D match, TRBD1 (5 bases). This CDR3 comprises 13 residues. CDR1 is SGDLS and CDR2 is YYNGEE in the germline V gene. V lost 4 bases, J lost 4 bases, and 11 bases lay in between. The CDR3 DNA sequence: TGTGCCAGCAGCACCGCGGGGGGCACTGAAGCTTTCTTT. This gives the protein CASSTAGGTEAFF.

The genes are TRBV7-8 and TRBJ1-1; 10 bases line up with TRBD1. V dropped 4 bases and J dropped 5; count of bases not matched to a gene: 4. CDR1 is SGHVS, CDR2 FQNEAQ, per germline. The CDR3 length is 14 residues. CDR3 sequence (DNA): TGTGCCAGCAGCTCGGACAGGGGGTGGACTGAAGCTTTCTTT. This sequence encodes CASSSDRGWTEAFF.

The rearrangement joins TRBV19 to TRBJ1-2; D uncertain. Trimming removed 3 bases from V and 0 bases from J, with 8 bases in between. The length of the CDR3 is 14 residues. CDR1 and CDR2 from the germline V gene are LNHDA and SQIVND (reference sequence). The DNA for the CDR3 is TGTGCCAGTAGTATCGACATCTCTAACTATGGCTACACCTTC. Its protein product is CASSIDISNYGYTF.

The chain links TRBV5-6 to TRBJ1-5; 9 bases agree with TRBD1. Trimming took 0 bases from V and 5 from J; bases not matched to a gene: 6. The CDR3 length is 16 residues. CDR1 and CDR2 (germline): SGHDT, YYEEEE. CDR3 residues: CASSLGPGTGYQPQHF. The CDR3 DNA reads TGTGCCAGCAGCTTGGGACCCGGGACAGGGTATCAGCCCCAGCATTTT.

The genes are TRBV6-6 and TRBJ1-1; 8 bases map to TRBD1. There are 15 residues in the CDR3. V shed 3 bases and J 1 base; nucleotides not matched to a gene: 4. Germline V gene sequence: CDR1 MNHNY, CDR2 SVGAGI (reference sequence). CDR3 in amino acids: CASSYAQGANTEAFF. CDR3 bases: TGTGCCAGCAGTTATGCTCAGGGGGCGAACACTGAAGCTTTCTTT.

This clone was seen only once. This rearrangement joins TRBV4-3 to TRBJ1-2; 9 bases fit TRBD1. J was trimmed by 10 bases and V by 0 bases; bases with no gene match: 6. CDR1 and CDR2 (germline): LGHNA, YSLEER. The CDR3 is 14 amino acids. The CDR3 DNA follows: TGCGCCAGCAGCCAAGATCAAGGGACAGGGATCTACACCTTC. This gives the protein CASSQDQGTGIYTF.

This chain joins TRBV2 and TRBJ2-7; 7 positions agree with TRBD1. This CDR3 has 13 residues. Looked up from germline, CDR1 is SNHLY and CDR2 is FYNNEI. V was clipped by 7 bases and J by 1 base; unmatched bases: 4. CDR3: CASTWDSSYEQYF. The DNA of the CDR3 is TGTGCCAGCACGTGGGACAGTTCCTACGAGCAGTACTTC.

The table lists this clone with a count of one. The genes are TRBV3-1 (or the pseudogene TRBV3-2) and TRBJ2-7; D perhaps matches TRBD2 (5 bases). Germline loops: CDR1 LGHDT, CDR2 YNNKEL (reference sequence). This CDR3 has 14 residues. Trimming took off 1 base at V and 3 bases at J, with 10 bases between the two ends. The CDR3 region is CASSQASGNYEQYF. The CDR3 bases are TGTGCCAGCAGCCAAGCTTCGGGGAACTACGAGCAGTACTTC.

The V and J genes are TRBV2 and TRBJ2-1, with D unclear. Germline V gene lookup returns CDR1 SNHLY and CDR2 FYNNEI. Trimming left V 3 bases short and J 6 bases short, with 12 bases between. The CDR3 totals 14 residues. The CDR3 region has the DNA TGTGCCAGCAGTGACGAGCTAGTGAGCAATGAGCAGTTCTTC. It is translated as CASSDELVSNEQFF.

V usage is TRBV13 and J usage is TRBJ2-1, with 8 bases lining up with TRBD1. Germline assignment: CDR1 PRHDT and CDR2 FYEKMQ (reference sequence). V trimming: 0 bases; J trimming: 9 bases; junction bases outside the gene matches: 7. The CDR3 loop spans 15 amino acids. CDR3: CASSLGPDRVGEQFF. Written as DNA, the CDR3 is TGTGCCAGCAGCTTAGGTCCGGACAGGGTAGGTGAGCAGTTCTTC.

The chain couples TRBV5-1 to TRBJ2-2, with D tentatively TRBD2 (5 bases). There are 15 residues in the CDR3. V lost 0 bases and J lost 6, with 12 bases in between. The germline V gene encodes CDR1 SGHRS and CDR2 YFSETQ. CDR3 nucleotides: TGCGCCAGCAGCTTGGTCGCTAGCCCAGCCGGGGAGCTGTTTTTT. It yields the protein CASSLVASPAGELFF.

The J gene is TRBJ2-4, the V gene TRBV6-6; TRBD2 agrees at 7 bases. Looked up from germline, CDR1 is MNHNY and CDR2 is SVGAGI (reference sequence). The V segment lost 7 bases and the J segment 7 bases; nucleotides outside the gene matches: 16. This CDR3 spans 16 amino acids. Here the CDR3 DNA reads TGTGCCAGCAAACGTTCGGGACGGGGGGAGGGGAACATTCAGTACTTC. Amino acids: CASKRSGRGEGNIQYF.

This sequence joins TRBV21-1 and TRBJ1-5; TRBD1 is taken as the D call from the table, unchecked against the DNA. TRBV21-1 is designated a pseudogene. The CDR3 is made up of 18 amino acids. CDR3 bases: TGTGCCAGCAGCGACAGGGGCCGAAGATCAAATAGCAATCAGCCCCAGCATTTT. Translating gives CASSDRGRRSNSNQPQHF.

The chain couples TRBV7-8 to TRBJ1-2; D not resolved. Trimming removed 10 bases from V and 14 bases from J, with 14 bases in between. Per germline, CDR1 SGHVS and CDR2 FQNEAQ. The CDR3 has 9 residues. CDR3 coding DNA: TGTGCCACCGGGGAGGGTCGGACCTTC. Amino acid sequence: CATGEGRTF.

The chain carries TRBV5-1 and TRBJ2-7; tentative D call: TRBD2 (5 bases). The CDR3 sequence is 15 residues long. The V end lost 0 bases, the J end lost 3 bases, and 13 bases lay between the germline ends. Looked up from germline, CDR1 is SGHRS and CDR2 is YFSETQ. The CDR3 sequence is CASSLAPGKLYEQYF. The CDR3 bases are TGCGCCAGCAGCTTGGCCCCCGGGAAACTCTACGAGCAGTACTTC.

The chain joins TRBV27 to TRBJ2-1, with TRBD2 matching over 11 bases. Germline V gene lookup returns CDR1 MNHEY and CDR2 SMNVEV (reference sequence). Trimming at V came to 6 bases and at J to 2 bases, leaving 3 bases not matched to a gene. The CDR3 runs to 15 residues. CDR3: CASRVAGGAYNEQFF. The CDR3 DNA reads TGTGCCAGCAGAGTAGCGGGGGGGGCCTACAATGAGCAGTTCTTC.

The chain employs TRBV28 and TRBJ1-5, with 7 bases identical to TRBD1. Germline CDR1 reads MDHEN; CDR2 reads SYDVKM. Trimming removed 5 bases from V and 1 base from J; junction bases left unmatched: 5. The CDR3 covers 15 residues. CDR3 region: CASSTGERSNQPQHF. The CDR3, as DNA: TGTGCCAGCAGTACAGGGGAAAGAAGCAATCAGCCCCAGCATTTT.

The chain employs TRBV9 and TRBJ2-7; D may be TRBD1 (5 bases). Trimming removed 2 bases from V and 6 bases from J, with 15 bases in between. The CDR3 contains 14 residues. Germline CDR1 SGDLS, CDR2 YYNGEE. The CDR3 reads CASSVSRANGEQYF. In nucleotides, the CDR3 is TGTGCCAGCAGCGTTTCCAGGGCGAATGGCGAGCAGTACTTC.

This clone has only a few counts. This sequence joins TRBV18 and TRBJ1-4; D is undetermined. Deletions cut 5 bases from V and 9 bases from J, with 13 bases between. There are 13 residues in the CDR3. CDR1 and CDR2 (germline): KGHSH, LQKENI. The CDR3 coding sequence is TGTGCCAGCTCAGCCCGGGAGTCTCAAAAACTGTTTTTT. Protein sequence: CASSARESQKLFF.

V gene TRBV27 combines with J gene TRBJ2-1, with TRBD2 matching 9 bases. The CDR3 contains 14 residues. Trimming took 4 bases from V and 7 from J; bases not matched to a gene: 5. The germline V gene encodes CDR1 MNHEY and CDR2 SMNVEV (reference sequence). For the CDR3, the DNA is TGTGCCAGCAGTTCCGCGGGAGGGGGAAATGAGCAGTTCTTC. This translates into CASSSAGGGNEQFF.

CDR3 loop: CASSEVVGAGNTIYF. The CDR3 DNA reads TGTGCCAGCAGTGAAGTGGTAGGGGCTGGAAACACCATATATTTT. This chain uses TRBV6-1 with TRBJ1-3; TRBD1 is a possible D gene (5 bases). Germline V gene data show CDR1 as MNHNS and CDR2 as SASEGT. V was shortened by 1 base and J by 2 bases, with 9 bases between the two germline ends. The CDR3 contains 15 residues.

This clone was detected a few times. The rearrangement joins TRBV19 to TRBJ1-2; 7 nucleotides line up with TRBD1. Germline CDR1 is LNHDA and CDR2 is SQIVND (reference sequence). V was clipped by 4 bases and J by 2 bases; unmatched bases: 7. The CDR3 extends over 15 amino acids. The CDR3 nucleotides read TGTGCCAGTAGTAAAGGGACAGCCTTCAACTATGGCTACACCTTC. This sequence encodes CASSKGTAFNYGYTF.